This T cell receptor (beta chain) was documented in a study of beta chain features in type 1 diabetes. Across the whole study: The samples had 100 million to 140 million sorted cells examined in all.

Without exception, sorted populations had purity beyond 98%. This clone showed up just a few times. Its matching antigen is unknown. TCRB transcripts that were expressed got sequenced, as all of the isolated RNA had been reverse transcribed. Sequencing was performed with immunoSEQ multiplex PCR; in TCRdb, only in-frame clones are kept and a portion is missing. Of roughly 140,000 clones in the sample, under 13% were seen once. The study, taken as a whole, reports: The study found that naive, central memory and Treg TCRB repertoires appeared more similar in patients than in healthy donors. In all four CD4+ subsets, TCRB CDR3 length was significantly, moderately reduced in type 1 diabetes.

Sequenced: central memory CD4+ T cells from blood. The receptor comes from a man aged 25-40 years with type 1 diabetes.

The CDR3 spells CASSLGLAGVSDTQYF. CDR3 sequence (DNA): TGTGCCAGCAGCTTAGGACTAGCGGGAGTATCAGATACGCAGTATTTT. The gene calls are TRBV7-9 and TRBJ2-3; 12 bases match TRBD2. The CDR3 consists of 16 residues. Germline assignment: CDR1 SEHNR and CDR2 FQNEAQ (reference sequence). Trimming at V came to 1 base and at J to 4 bases, leaving 3 bases not matched to a gene.